This T cell receptor (beta chain) was sequenced during a study of cytomegalovirus exposure and HLA in healthy donors. TCRdb's table, derived via immunoSEQ multiplex PCR, lists solely in-frame clones and lacks some. The sample consists of 250,000 to 400,000 clones, around 90% of them appearing once. From germline, CDR1 is MNHEY and CDR2 SMNVEV (reference sequence). After removal of 3 bases from V and 7 bases from J, the junction contained 8 bases not matched to a gene. The CDR3 extends over 15 amino acids. The source material was PBMCs. The chain carries TRBV27 and TRBJ1-4; 7 bases map to TRBD1. The sequence was obtained from a man under 40 in good health and CMV-seronegative. CDR3 sequence: CASSFSGGLGEKLFF. As DNA, the CDR3 is TGTGCCAGCAGTTTCTCAGGGGGTCTGGGTGAAAAACTGTTTTTT.